This T cell receptor beta chain was identified in a study of cytomegalovirus exposure and HLA in healthy donors. Study summary: Ancestry clustering placed 81% of a few hundred genotyped donors in the Caucasian-associated cluster. Overall study results and limits: DRB1 had the most TCR associations and HLA-C the fewest, a later analysis found, with rates varying by HLA locus.

A note on this clone: Its antigen is not identified.

The PCR employed 60 Vbeta primers together with 13 Jbeta primers. Method: immunoSEQ multiplex PCR; TCRdb's copy keeps in-frame clones and lacks some. The profile covers approximately 180,000 clones, with approximately 80% appearing a single time and about 2% taken by the ten largest. Germline assignment: CDR1 SGHVS and CDR2 FQNEAQ. The length of the CDR3 is 15 residues. V dropped 5 bases and J dropped 3; count of bases not matched to a gene: 10. Sequencing was carried out using PBMCs. The gene calls are TRBV7-8 and TRBJ2-7, with TRBD1 matching over 7 bases. This clonotype was obtained from a woman in her thirties in good health and CMV-seronegative. The CDR3 bases are TGTGCCAGCAGCCCCGGGACAGCCCCAGGCTACGAGCAGTACTTC. It specifies CASSPGTAPGYEQYF.